This entry lists 29 T cell receptor beta chains sequenced from one sample in a study of blood T cell repertoires in COVID-19. Using immunoSEQ multiplex PCR, the repertoire was profiled, and TCRdb retains in-frame clones only, with some absent. The top ten clones hold more than 15% of a sample with tens of thousands of clones, approximately 91% of them seen once. The sequenced material came from peripheral blood. The receptor source for this set is a woman aged 30 to 39 in a cohort sampled during active COVID-19.

This chain connects TRBV5-1 to TRBJ2-5; 9 bases agree with TRBD2. The V and J ends lost 0 bases and 5 bases, in that order; junction bases with no gene match: 11. This CDR3 comprises 17 residues. Germline CDR1 reads SGHRS; CDR2 reads YFSETQ. DNA of the CDR3: TGCGCCAGCAGCTTGGCCAGGGGTAGCGGGAGTGGGGAGACCCAGTACTTC. It codes for CASSLARGSGSGETQYF.

The rearrangement uses TRBV11-2 and TRBJ2-2; perhaps TRBD1 as D (6 bases). The CDR3 totals 15 residues. The germline gives CDR1 SGHAT, CDR2 FQNNGV. V was pared by 5 bases and J by 8 bases, with 18 bases between. CDR3 DNA: TGTGCCAGCAGCCGGCGACAGGCTACATTAGGGGAGCTGTTTTTT. Translated: CASSRRQATLGELFF.

V gene TRBV7-9 combines with J gene TRBJ1-4, with TRBD1 matching 7 bases. The CDR3 sequence is 15 residues long. From germline, CDR1 is SEHNR and CDR2 FQNEAQ (reference sequence). J gave up 7 bases and V 1 base, and 6 bases lay outside the gene matches. As DNA, the CDR3 is TGTGCCAGCAGCTTAGTCTGGGACAGAGGTGAAAAACTGTTTTTT. It is translated as CASSLVWDRGEKLFF. Looking up the rest from reference TRBV7-9 and TRBJ1-4 gives the full variable domain: DTGVSQNPRHKITKRGQNVTFRCDPISEHNRLYWYRQTLGQGPEFLTYFQNEAQLEKSRLLSDRFSAERPKGSFSTLEIQRTEQGDSAMYLCASSLVWDRGEKLFFGSGTQLSVL.

In this sample, this clone turned up once. In nucleotides, the CDR3 is TGTGCCAGCAGTGCGGGACTAGCGTCAGAGACCCAGTACTTC. Encoded protein: CASSAGLASETQYF. This sequence joins TRBV28 and TRBJ2-5; TRBD2 matches 10 bases. Germline V gene sequence: CDR1 MDHEN, CDR2 SYDVKM. The CDR3 runs 14 residues. V dropped 5 bases and J dropped 4; count of bases not matched to a gene: 4.

This sequence joins TRBV6-5 and TRBJ1-1; TRBD1 might be the D (6 bases). Germline V CDR1 and CDR2: MNHEY, SVGAGI. This CDR3 is 14 amino acids long. V gave up 5 bases and J gave up 5 bases, with 15 bases separating them. CDR3 DNA: TGTGCCAGCAGTAACCTAGGGGGTAGGACTGAAGCTTTCTTT. Its protein product is CASSNLGGRTEAFF.

The CDR3 loop is CASSYLLGYTF. The CDR3 DNA follows: TGTGCCAGCAGCTACTTGCTGGGCTACACCTTC. The J gene is TRBJ1-2, the V gene TRBV5-5; D is unclear. Germline V gene lookup returns CDR1 SGHKS and CDR2 YYEKEE (reference sequence). The CDR3 runs 11 residues. Trimming cost V 3 bases and J 8 bases, with 8 bases left between them.

The V and J genes are TRBV9 and TRBJ2-1; D unclear. Trimming pared 4 bases from V and 0 bases from J, leaving 14 bases between. Germline V gene sequence: CDR1 SGDLS, CDR2 YYNGEE. This CDR3 is 16 amino acids long. Written as DNA, the CDR3 is TGTGCCAGCAGCTCCAGTCGCGGTGGCTCCTACAATGAGCAGTTCTTC. Translation gives CASSSSRGGSYNEQFF. The variable domain in full, with the rest retrieved from reference TRBV9 and TRBJ2-1, is DSGVTQTPKHLITATGQRVTLRCSPRSGDLSVYWYQQSLDQGLQFLIQYYNGEERAKGNILERFSAQQFPDLHSELNLSSLELGDSALYFCASSSSRGGSYNEQFFGPGTRLTVL.

CDR3 coding DNA: TGTGCCACGTCCCGGCGGGAGGGGCAAGAGACCCAGTACTTC. It is translated as CATSRREGQETQYF. The chain has TRBV11-3 and TRBJ2-5, with 9 bases fitting TRBD2. Germline assignment: CDR1 SGHNT and CDR2 YENEEA. Trimming took 10 bases from V and 2 from J; bases not matched to a gene: 8. The CDR3 is made up of 14 amino acids.

The chain is built from TRBV29-1 and TRBJ1-3, with D tentatively TRBD1 (6 bases). Trimming removed 7 bases at V and 0 bases at J, with 16 bases between. Germline assignment: CDR1 SQVTM and CDR2 ANQGSEA. CDR3 size: 15 residues. CDR3 nucleotides: TGCAGCGCGAGAGTCCCAGGGGCCTCTGGAAACACCATATATTTT. Translated, it gives CSARVPGASGNTIYF.

The chain is built from TRBV6-2 or TRBV6-3 and TRBJ2-3; possibly TRBD2 for D (6 bases). This CDR3 spans 13 amino acids. The germline V gene has CDR1 MNHEY and CDR2 SVGEGT. V lost 5 bases to trimming and J lost 6 bases, with 12 bases between them. CDR3 amino acids: CASSGDFPDTQYF. DNA for the CDR3: TGTGCCAGCAGTGGGGACTTTCCGGATACGCAGTATTTT.

CDR3 amino acids: CASRGPGGSGANVLTF. For the CDR3, the DNA is TGTGCCAGTAGGGGGCCAGGGGGCTCTGGGGCCAACGTCCTGACTTTC. V is TRBV19 and J is TRBJ2-6; 7 bases are shared with TRBD1. J gave up 0 bases and V 6 bases, and 5 bases lay outside the gene matches. There are 16 residues in the CDR3. The germline V gene has CDR1 LNHDA and CDR2 SQIVND (reference sequence).

This CDR3 is CASTSHRTSGRALRTGELFF. CDR3 in DNA: TGTGCCAGCACCTCACACCGGACTAGCGGGAGGGCCTTAAGAACCGGGGAGCTGTTTTTT. The genes are TRBV28 and TRBJ2-2; TRBD2 matches 15 bases. The V and J ends lost 7 bases and 5 bases, in that order; junction bases with no gene match: 17. The V gene's germline CDR1 is MDHEN and CDR2 SYDVKM. This CDR3 has 20 amino acids.

The chain carries TRBV6-2 or TRBV6-3 and TRBJ2-1, with 15 bases matching TRBD2. CDR1 MNHEY and CDR2 SVGEGT come from the germline V gene. J was trimmed by 9 bases and V by 6 bases; bases with no gene match: 6. The CDR3 has 15 residues. CDR3 DNA sequence: TGTGCCAGCAGCTGGACTAGCGGGAGGGTCGGTGAGCAGTTCTTC. This codes for CASSWTSGRVGEQFF.

The V and J genes are TRBV5-1 and TRBJ2-2; D is uncertain. The CDR3 contains 14 residues. Looked up from germline, CDR1 is SGHRS and CDR2 is YFSETQ. The ends were cut back, 4 bases at V and 6 bases at J, with 13 bases in the middle. Here the CDR3 reads CASSAPLRPGELFF. In DNA, the CDR3 is TGCGCCAGCAGCGCCCCCCTCAGGCCCGGGGAGCTGTTTTTT.

This clone has more than one count but fewer than ten. V is TRBV6-1 and J is TRBJ1-3; TRBD1 matches at 10 bases. CDR3 size: 16 residues. The germline gives CDR1 MNHNS, CDR2 SASEGT. V gave up 4 bases and J gave up 4 bases; unmatched junction bases: 7. The CDR3 here is CASSALTGGIGNTIYF. The CDR3 nucleotides read TGTGCCAGCAGTGCCCTGACAGGGGGCATCGGAAACACCATATATTTT.

The chain carries TRBV4-1 and TRBJ2-2, with 8 bases fitting TRBD2. Trimming at V came to 4 bases and at J to 6 bases, leaving 10 bases not matched to a gene. The CDR3 spans 16 residues. Germline CDR1 and CDR2: MGHRA and YSYEKL. The CDR3 DNA follows: TGCGCCAGCAGCCGTTCCGGGACTAGAAACGCCGGGGAGCTGTTTTTT. Its translation: CASSRSGTRNAGELFF.

The J gene is TRBJ2-7, the V gene TRBV27; weak D call: TRBD2 (7 bases). This CDR3 is built from 15 residues. Germline V gene lookup returns CDR1 MNHEY and CDR2 SMNVEV (reference sequence). Trimming removed 6 bases from V and 4 bases from J, with 19 bases in between. CDR3 nucleotides: TGTGCCAGCAGGAAGGGGGGGGTAGTTAGGTACGAGCAGTACTTC. Its protein is CASRKGGVVRYEQYF.

V gene TRBV5-1 combines with J gene TRBJ2-1, with 9 bases identical to TRBD2. This CDR3 comprises 16 residues. The germline V gene encodes CDR1 SGHRS and CDR2 YFSETQ. The junction had 8 bases not matched to a gene; V was cut back by 0 bases and J by 7 bases. The CDR3 bases are TGCGCCAGCAGCTTGGACCCTAGCGGGACAGTTAATGAGCAGTTCTTC. Translation: CASSLDPSGTVNEQFF. Complete variable domain (other parts from reference TRBV5-1 and TRBJ2-1): KAGVTQTPRYLIKTRGQQVTLSCSPISGHRSVSWYQQTPGQGLQFLFEYFSETQRNKGNFPGRFSGRQFSNSRSEMNVSTLELGDSALYLCASSLDPSGTVNEQFFGPGTRLTVL.

The genes are TRBV18 and TRBJ1-1; 9 nucleotides match TRBD1. CDR3 length equals 15 residues. Germline CDR1 is KGHSH and CDR2 is LQKENI. J was trimmed by 4 bases and V by 2 bases; bases with no gene match: 5. CDR3 region: CASSPWTGDTTEAFF. The CDR3 coding sequence is TGTGCCAGCTCACCATGGACAGGGGATACCACTGAAGCTTTCTTT.

The chain uses TRBV3-1 (or the pseudogene TRBV3-2) and TRBJ2-7; D ambiguous. Trimming removed 4 bases from V and 1 base from J, with 14 bases in between. CDR3 length: 15 amino acids. Germline CDR1 is LGHDT and CDR2 is YNNKEL (reference sequence). The CDR3 is CASSPVLSGSYEQYF. The CDR3 region has the DNA TGTGCCAGCAGCCCGGTTCTGTCCGGTTCCTACGAGCAGTACTTC.

The gene calls are TRBV6-5 and TRBJ2-2; D gene ambiguous. The CDR3 runs to 16 residues. Trimming removed 0 bases from V and 0 bases from J, with 8 bases in between. Germline-derived CDR1 and CDR2 are MNHEY and SVGAGI. For the CDR3, the DNA is TGTGCCAGCAGTTACTCGAGTCCGACGAACACCGGGGAGCTGTTTTTT. As protein: CASSYSSPTNTGELFF.

The V call is TRBV6-6, the J call TRBJ2-1; D may be TRBD2 (6 bases). Between the trimmed V and J ends, which lost 3 bases and 10 bases, there was a span of 13 bases. Germline-derived CDR1 and CDR2 are MNHNY and SVGAGI (reference sequence). CDR3 length: 13 residues. Here the CDR3 reads CASSYGGTGEQFF. As DNA, the CDR3 is TGTGCCAGCAGTTATGGGGGGACGGGGGAGCAGTTCTTC.

The chain combines TRBV24-1 with TRBJ2-2, with TRBD1 matching over 9 bases. The CDR3 has 16 amino acids. The germline V gene encodes CDR1 KGHDR and CDR2 SFDVKD. The V segment lost 4 bases and the J segment 2 bases; nucleotides outside the gene matches: 4. CDR3 coding DNA: TGTGCCACCAGTGACCCGGGACAGGGTAACACCGGGGAGCTGTTTTTT. Its translation is CATSDPGQGNTGELFF.

The rearrangement uses TRBV27 and TRBJ2-7; no clear D gene. Trimming left V 4 bases short and J 4 bases short, with 5 bases between. CDR1 MNHEY and CDR2 SMNVEV come from the germline V gene (reference sequence). The CDR3 runs 11 residues. The CDR3 reads CASSSLYEQYF. CDR3 nucleotides: TGTGCCAGCAGTTCCCTGTACGAGCAGTACTTC.

The genes are TRBV14 and TRBJ2-7; TRBD1 matches at 10 bases. Germline V gene lookup returns CDR1 SGHDN and CDR2 FVKESK. The ends lost 4 bases at V and 6 bases at J; junction bases unmatched: 6. CDR3 length equals 14 residues. The CDR3 nucleotides are TGTGCCAGCAGCCGCGCGACAGGGGGCAGCGAGCAGTACTTC. It is translated as CASSRATGGSEQYF.

CDR3 protein: CATSDPRGGDTQYF. In nucleotides, the CDR3 is TGTGCCACCAGTGATCCTAGAGGTGGAGATACGCAGTATTTT. The gene calls are TRBV24-1 and TRBJ2-3; D ambiguous. Germline V gene data show CDR1 as KGHDR and CDR2 as SFDVKD. This CDR3 is 14 amino acids long. V dropped 3 bases and J dropped 5 bases, with 11 bases sitting between them.

The chain combines TRBV18 with TRBJ2-3; D possibly corresponds to TRBD1 (6 bases). This CDR3 is built from 15 residues. V shed 3 bases and J shed 0 bases, with 10 bases lying between them. In germline, CDR1 is KGHSH, CDR2 LQKENI. This CDR3 reads CASSPDRLSTDTQYF. DNA for the CDR3: TGTGCCAGCTCACCGGACAGACTTAGCACAGATACGCAGTATTTT.

The chain links TRBV4-2 to TRBJ2-3; 13 nucleotides line up with TRBD2. The CDR3 contains 18 residues. CDR1 is LGHNA and CDR2 is YNFKEQ in the germline V gene. V lost 0 bases, J lost 3 bases, and 6 bases stayed unmatched. This CDR3 is CASSQEVGTSGKTDTQYF. CDR3 DNA sequence: TGTGCCAGCAGCCAAGAAGTTGGGACTAGCGGGAAAACAGATACGCAGTATTTT.

This clone was counted a single time. The J gene is TRBJ1-1, the V gene TRBV18; 7 bases fit TRBD1. The CDR3 sequence is 17 residues long. Germline CDR1 and CDR2: KGHSH and LQKENI. Losses at the gene ends were 3 bases for V and 8 bases for J; bases not matched to a gene: 18. The CDR3 is CASSPRNAPGQPYEAFF. The DNA of the CDR3 is TGTGCCAGCTCACCCCGAAATGCTCCGGGACAGCCGTACGAAGCTTTCTTT.